A single sample gave rise to the 10 T cell receptor beta chains below, sequenced in a study of blood T cell repertoires in COVID-19. TCRdb's table, derived via immunoSEQ multiplex PCR, lists solely in-frame clones and lacks some. The sample records under 300,000 clones, roughly 85% being singletons. Sequencing was carried out using peripheral blood. The receptors come from a woman in her seventies with acute or convalescent COVID-19.

The CDR3 DNA sequence: TGTGCCACCAGCGGGGGACAGTCCTCCTACAATGAGCAGTTCTTC. Protein: CATSGGQSSYNEQFF. This chain uses TRBV15 with TRBJ2-1; 7 positions match TRBD1. V was pared by 5 bases and J by 0 bases, with 4 bases of the junction left unmatched. Germline CDR1 is LNHNV and CDR2 is YYDKDF (reference sequence). The CDR3 contains 15 residues.

This chain uses TRBV6-6 with TRBJ2-7; 10 bases are a match to TRBD1. The CDR3 is made up of 13 amino acids. Germline trimming cut 5 bases from V and 6 bases from J; bases unmatched to any gene: 4. The germline gives CDR1 MNHNY, CDR2 SVGAGI (reference sequence). The CDR3: CASSPGTGVEQYF. The CDR3 nucleotides are TGTGCCAGCAGTCCCGGGACAGGGGTCGAGCAGTACTTC.

The CDR3, as DNA: TGTGCCAGCAGTGGGGTGTGGCAGGGGGGCTATGGCTACACCTTC. Translated, it gives CASSGVWQGGYGYTF. This chain joins TRBV2 and TRBJ1-2; 7 bases map to TRBD1. This CDR3 has 15 amino acids. V lost 4 bases, J lost 4 bases, and 9 bases stayed unmatched. Per germline, CDR1 SNHLY and CDR2 FYNNEI. Supplemented by reference TRBV2 and TRBJ1-2, the full variable domain reads EPEVTQTPSHQVTQMGQEVILRCVPISNHLYFYWYRQILGQKVEFLVSFYNNEISEKSEIFDDQFSVERPDGSNFTLKIRSTKLEDSAMYFCASSGVWQGGYGYTFGSGTRLTVV.

The chain carries TRBV1 and TRBJ2-3; the table gives TRBD2 as D, unverified against the DNA. TRBV1 is a recognized pseudogene. The length of the CDR3 is 15 residues. CDR3 protein: CTSSQTRSPTDTQYF. The CDR3 DNA reads TGCACCAGCAGCCAGACTAGATCCCCTACAGATACGCAGTATTTT.

This chain uses TRBV19 with TRBJ1-1; D remains unclear. Germline V gene lookup returns CDR1 LNHDA and CDR2 SQIVND (reference sequence). This CDR3 spans 13 amino acids. V was pared by 4 bases and J by 9 bases, with 15 bases between. In nucleotides, the CDR3 is TGTGCCAGTAGTACCCCGCCCTATACTAAAGCTTTCTTT. This codes for CASSTPPYTKAFF. Drawing the rest from reference TRBV19 and TRBJ1-1, the complete variable domain is DGGITQSPKYLFRKEGQNVTLSCEQNLNHDAMYWYRQDPGQGLRLIYYSQIVNDFQKGDIAEGYSVSREKKESFPLTVTSAQKNPTAFYLCASSTPPYTKAFFGQGTRLTVV.

The rearrangement joins TRBV2 to TRBJ1-1; TRBD1 matches 11 bases. Trimming cost V 6 bases and J 1 base; bases outside gene matches: 1. The CDR3 contains 14 residues. Germline CDR1 SNHLY, CDR2 FYNNEI. The CDR3 DNA is TGTGCCAGCAGCGGACAGGGGGCGAACACTGAAGCTTTCTTT. It is translated as CASSGQGANTEAFF. Using reference TRBV2 and TRBJ1-1 for the parts outside the CDR3, the full variable domain is EPEVTQTPSHQVTQMGQEVILRCVPISNHLYFYWYRQILGQKVEFLVSFYNNEISEKSEIFDDQFSVERPDGSNFTLKIRSTKLEDSAMYFCASSGQGANTEAFFGQGTRLTVV.

The rearrangement uses TRBV29-1 and TRBJ1-1; possibly TRBD1 for D (5 bases). Germline V gene sequence: CDR1 SQVTM, CDR2 ANQGSEA. Trimming left V 6 bases short and J 0 bases short, with 17 bases between. This CDR3 is 15 amino acids long. CDR3 nucleotide sequence: TGCAGCGTCGTTCTCCGGACACAGCTGAACACTGAAGCTTTCTTT. Its protein product is CSVVLRTQLNTEAFF. Full variable domain (remainder filled in from reference TRBV29-1 and TRBJ1-1): SAVISQKPSRDICQRGTSLTIQCQVDSQVTMMFWYRQQPGQSLTLIATANQGSEATYESGFVIDKFPISRPNLTFSTLTVSNMSPEDSSIYLCSVVLRTQLNTEAFFGQGTRLTVV.

Points on this clone: The sample holds other DNA sequences that translate to the same CDR3. J is TRBJ2-3 and V is TRBV4-2; 11 bases agree with TRBD2. The CDR3 loop spans 16 amino acids. CDR1 is LGHNA and CDR2 is YNFKEQ in the germline V gene. V was clipped by 1 base and J by 6 bases; unmatched bases: 6. CDR3 DNA sequence: TGTGCCAGCAGCCAAGGATTAGCGGGGGGGCGGGATACGCAGTATTTT. Protein: CASSQGLAGGRDTQYF.

This chain connects TRBV10-3 to TRBJ2-1; TRBD1 agrees at 8 bases. This CDR3 contains 14 residues. The germline V gene encodes CDR1 ENHRY and CDR2 SYGVKD. V lost 4 bases, J lost 7 bases, and 6 bases stayed unmatched. The CDR3: CAISVRNRGNEQFF. DNA of the CDR3: TGTGCCATCAGTGTCCGTAACAGGGGGAATGAGCAGTTCTTC.

The chain couples TRBV18 to TRBJ1-2; D gene ambiguous. This CDR3 has 14 residues. V lost 4 bases to trimming and J lost 5 bases, with 14 bases between them. Germline loops: CDR1 KGHSH, CDR2 LQKENI. The CDR3 DNA reads as TGTGCCAGCTCACTACAGCCCAGTACTTATGGCTACACCTTC. Its protein product is CASSLQPSTYGYTF.